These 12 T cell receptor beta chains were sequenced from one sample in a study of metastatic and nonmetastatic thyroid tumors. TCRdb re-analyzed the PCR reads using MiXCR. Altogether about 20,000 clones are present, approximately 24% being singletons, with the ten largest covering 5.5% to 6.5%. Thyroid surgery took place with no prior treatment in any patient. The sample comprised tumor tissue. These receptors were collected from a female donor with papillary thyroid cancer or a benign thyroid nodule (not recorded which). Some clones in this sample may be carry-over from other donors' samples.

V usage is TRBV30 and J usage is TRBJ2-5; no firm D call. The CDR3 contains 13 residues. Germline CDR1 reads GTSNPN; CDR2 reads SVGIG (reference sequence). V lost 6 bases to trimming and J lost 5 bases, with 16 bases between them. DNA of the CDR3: TGTGCCTGTACTGTATCTCGTAGGGAGACCCAGTACTTC. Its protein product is CACTVSRRETQYF. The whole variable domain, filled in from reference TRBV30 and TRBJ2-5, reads SQTIHQWPATLVQPVGSPLSLECTVEGTSNPNLYWYRQAAGRGLQLLFYSVGIGQISSEVPQNLSASRPQDRQFILSSKKLLLSDSGFYLCACTVSRRETQYFGPGTRLLVL.

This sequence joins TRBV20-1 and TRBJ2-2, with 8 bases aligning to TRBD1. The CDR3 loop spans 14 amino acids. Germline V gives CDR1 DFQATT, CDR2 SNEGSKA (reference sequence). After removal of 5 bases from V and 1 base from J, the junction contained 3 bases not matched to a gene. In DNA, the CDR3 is TGCAGTGCTGACAGGGGCGGGAACACCGGGGAGCTGTTTTTT. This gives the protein CSADRGGNTGELFF.

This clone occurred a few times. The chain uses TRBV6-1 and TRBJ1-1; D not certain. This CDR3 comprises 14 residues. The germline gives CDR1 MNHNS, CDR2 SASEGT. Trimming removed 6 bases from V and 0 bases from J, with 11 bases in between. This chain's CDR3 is CASSPSGVNTEAFF. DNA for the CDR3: TGTGCCAGCAGCCCCAGCGGGGTGAACACTGAAGCTTTCTTT.

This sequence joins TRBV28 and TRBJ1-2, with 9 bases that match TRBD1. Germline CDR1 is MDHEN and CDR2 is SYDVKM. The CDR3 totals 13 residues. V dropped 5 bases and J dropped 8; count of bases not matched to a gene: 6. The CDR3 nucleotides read TGTGCCAGCAGTATACAGGGGGCGAGGGGCTACACCTTC. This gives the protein CASSIQGARGYTF.

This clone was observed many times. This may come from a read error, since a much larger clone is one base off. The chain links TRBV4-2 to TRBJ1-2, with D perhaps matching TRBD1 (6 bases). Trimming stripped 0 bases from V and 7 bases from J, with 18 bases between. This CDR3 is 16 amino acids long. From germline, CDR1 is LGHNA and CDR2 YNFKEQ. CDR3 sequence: CASSQETLVRGRGYTF. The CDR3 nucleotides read TGTGCCAGCAGCCAAGAGACCCTCGTCAGGGGCCGTGGCTACACCTTC.

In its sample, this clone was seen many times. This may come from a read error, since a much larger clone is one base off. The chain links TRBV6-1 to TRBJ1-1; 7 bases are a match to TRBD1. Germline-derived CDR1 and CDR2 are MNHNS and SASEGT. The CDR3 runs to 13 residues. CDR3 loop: CANSRAGGTEAFF. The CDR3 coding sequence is TGTGCCAACAGTCGAGCAGGGGGCACTGAAGCTTTCTTT.

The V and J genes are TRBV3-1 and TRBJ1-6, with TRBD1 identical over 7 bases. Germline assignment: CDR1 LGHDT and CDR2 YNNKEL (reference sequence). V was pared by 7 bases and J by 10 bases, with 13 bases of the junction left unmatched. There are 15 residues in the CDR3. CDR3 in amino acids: CASNPRDSFWSPLHF. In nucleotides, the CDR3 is TGTGCCAGCAACCCCCGGGACAGCTTTTGGTCACCCCTCCACTTT.

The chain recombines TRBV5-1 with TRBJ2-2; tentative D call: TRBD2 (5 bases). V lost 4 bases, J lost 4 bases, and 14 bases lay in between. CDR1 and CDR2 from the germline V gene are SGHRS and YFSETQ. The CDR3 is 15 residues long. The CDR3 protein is CASSPRAAGTGELFF. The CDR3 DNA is TGCGCCAGCAGCCCGCGGGCCGCGGGCACCGGGGAGCTGTTTTTT.

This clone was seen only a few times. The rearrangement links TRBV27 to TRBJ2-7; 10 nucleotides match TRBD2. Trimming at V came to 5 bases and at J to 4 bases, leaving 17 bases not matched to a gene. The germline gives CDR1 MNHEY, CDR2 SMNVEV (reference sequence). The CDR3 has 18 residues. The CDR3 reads CASSQAEGTSVAPYEQYF. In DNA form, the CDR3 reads TGTGCCAGCAGTCAGGCCGAGGGGACTAGCGTAGCCCCTTACGAGCAGTACTTC.

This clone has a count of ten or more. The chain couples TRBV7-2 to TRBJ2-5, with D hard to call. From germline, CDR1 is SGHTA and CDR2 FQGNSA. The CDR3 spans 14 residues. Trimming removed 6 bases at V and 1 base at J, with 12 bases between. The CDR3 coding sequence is TGTGCCAGCAGTCCGAATTGGGGCCAAGAGACCCAGTACTTC. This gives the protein CASSPNWGQETQYF.

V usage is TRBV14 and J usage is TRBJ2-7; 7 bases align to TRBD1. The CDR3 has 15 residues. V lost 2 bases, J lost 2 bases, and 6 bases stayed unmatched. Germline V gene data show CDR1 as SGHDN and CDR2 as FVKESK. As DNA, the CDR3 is TGTGCCAGCAGCCAATCAGTAAGGGGGCCCTACGAGCAGTACTTC. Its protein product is CASSQSVRGPYEQYF.

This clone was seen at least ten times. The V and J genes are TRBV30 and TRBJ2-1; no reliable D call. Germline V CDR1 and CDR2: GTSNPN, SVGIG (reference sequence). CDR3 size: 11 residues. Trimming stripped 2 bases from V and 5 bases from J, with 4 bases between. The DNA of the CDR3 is TGTGCCTGGAGTAACCACAATGAGCAGTTCTTC. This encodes CAWSNHNEQFF.